This TCR beta chain was recovered during a study of post-analysis software for immune sequencing data. Study overall: Progressive-relapsing, secondary progressive and relapsing-remitting multiple sclerosis were among the disease courses included. Study-level results: Analysis by F measure revealed that same-batch samples clustered strongly together. Included in a set of about five TRBV segments more frequent in patients than controls were TRBV5-6, TRBV5-1 and TRBV20-1.

Germline CDR1 reads ENHRY; CDR2 reads SYGVKD. The CDR3 loop spans 12 amino acids. V gave up 11 bases and J gave up 0 bases, with 11 bases separating them. TCR beta libraries were prepared from cDNA with unique molecular identifiers. Once 1 to 10 million T cells were used, approximately 520,000 cDNA molecules resulted. TCRdb re-derived calls from the PCR reads in MiXCR, one entry per CDR3 protein. The profile shows 650,000 to 850,000 distinct CDR3 sequences, approximately 44% of them singletons. There are a few counts of this clonotype. Its antigen is still unknown. The genes are TRBV10-3 and TRBJ2-7; D is possibly TRBD1 (6 bases). The TCR sequence derives from a girl aged 5 to 17 with multiple sclerosis. Sequenced sample: blood. CDR3 region: CAVRDNSYEQYF. In DNA form, the CDR3 reads TGTGCCGTTCGGGACAACTCCTACGAGCAGTACTTC.